This T cell receptor beta chain originates from a study of glioma-infiltrating T cells. Overall study results and limits: CDR3 overlap between tissue and blood was very small.

Using RNA template, CDR3s of TCR alpha and beta were amplified with iRepertoire arm-PCR. Tissue mRNA or PBMC total RNA, roughly 90-400 ng, went into one-step reverse transcription and amplification. TCRdb re-called the multiplex PCR reads with MiXCR, one entry per CDR3 protein. This table has some 12,000 distinct CDR3 sequences, 26% appearing once. This clonotype was seen at least ten times. Its specificity is not known. Germline assignment: CDR1 SGHDN and CDR2 FVKESK. CDR3 size: 15 residues. Trimming took 4 bases from V and 2 from J, leaving 12 bases between them. This rearrangement joins TRBV14 to TRBJ1-5; D perhaps matches TRBD1 (6 bases). The sequence came from a human donor with low-grade glioma or glioblastoma, undergoing nonglioma brain surgery, or in good health (not recorded which). Sequenced material: glioma tissue, nonneoplastic brain tissue, or PBMCs (not recorded which). The CDR3 nucleotides are TGTGCCAGCAGCCCCAGGGGAAGTGGCAATCAGCCCCAGCATTTT. It codes for CASSPRGSGNQPQHF.